This is a list of T cell receptor beta chains from one sample in a study of identical twins. TCRdb reanalysed the 5' RACE reads using MiXCR and keeps one entry per CDR3 protein. The sample has around 250,000 distinct CDR3 sequences, about 13% seen once. The sample was also reused in another study, on yellow fever vaccine responses in identical twins.

Material for sequencing was memory (CD45RO+) T cells sorted from blood. These receptors were obtained from a woman aged 18-29 years in good health. Each CDR3 is given with its conserved first and last residue. The D gene is left open where the match is weak. Clone size is not always given. Where it is, it says once, few, many or a class for expanded clones.

few TRBJ2-5 TRBV6-4 13 NA CASSDSPGETQYF TGTGCCAGCAGTGACTCGCCTGGGGAGACCCAGTACTTC
NA TRBJ2-1 TRBV12-3/TRBV12-4 13 NA CASSSRLGGEQFF TGTGCCAGCAGTTCGCGACTAGGGGGTGAGCAGTTCTTC
few TRBJ2-1 TRBV7-9 12 NA CVHSPSYNEQFF TGTGTACACAGCCCCTCCTACAATGAGCAGTTCTTC
NA TRBJ1-5 TRBV18 14 NA CASSGGLGNQPQHF TGTGCCAGCTCAGGGGGCTTGGGCAATCAGCCCCAGCATTTT
NA TRBJ2-5 TRBV5-1 15 TRBD1 CASSSTGADQETQYF TGCGCCAGCAGCTCGACAGGGGCGGACCAAGAGACCCAGTACTTC
NA TRBJ2-5 TRBV29-1 12 NA CSVGFAQETQYF TGCAGCGTTGGGTTTGCTCAAGAGACCCAGTACTTC
many TRBJ2-1 TRBV7-9 13 NA CASSLVGLAEQFF TGTGCCAGCAGCTTAGTAGGGCTAGCGGAGCAGTTCTTC
once TRBJ2-2 TRBV7-3 14 TRBD1 CASHRGREAGELFF TGTGCCAGCCACAGGGGGCGGGAAGCCGGGGAGCTGTTTTTT
NA TRBJ2-7 TRBV20-1 14 NA CSARGALGTYEQYF TGCAGTGCTAGAGGGGCCCTAGGGACCTACGAGCAGTACTTC
NA TRBJ2-7 TRBV29-1 17 TRBD2 CSVEGTGTSGTNYEQYF TGCAGCGTTGAAGGCACAGGGACTAGCGGAACTAACTACGAGCAGTACTTC
NA TRBJ2-1 TRBV5-1 14 TRBD2 CASSSSGTYNEQFF TGCGCCAGCAGCTCTAGCGGGACCTACAATGAGCAGTTCTTC
few TRBJ2-7 TRBV7-2 17 TRBD2 CASSSLAGGPFAYEQYF TGTGCCAGCAGCTCTCTAGCGGGAGGGCCCTTCGCCTACGAGCAGTACTTC
few TRBJ2-1 TRBV27 13 NA CASSLTSWNEQFF TGTGCCAGCAGTTTAACTAGCTGGAATGAGCAGTTCTTC
NA TRBJ1-2 TRBV5-1 16 NA CASSNQRGASGNGYTF TGCGCCAGCAGCAATCAAAGAGGGGCGTCGGGGAATGGCTACACCTTC
few TRBJ2-7 TRBV5-1 15 TRBD1 CASSFARQGLYEQYF TGCGCCAGCAGCTTTGCCCGACAGGGGCTCTACGAGCAGTACTTC
NA TRBJ2-2 TRBV3-1 17 NA CASSQRSAISNTGELFF TGTGCCAGCAGCCAGCGAAGCGCAATCTCGAACACCGGGGAGCTGTTTTTT
NA TRBJ2-7 TRBV7-2 15 TRBD1 CASSPGRDSPYEQYF TGTGCCAGCAGCCCCGGAAGGGACAGTCCCTACGAGCAGTACTTC
many TRBJ2-7 TRBV6-5 15 TRBD1 CASSYGQGAPYEQYF TGTGCCAGCAGTTACGGGCAGGGGGCTCCCTACGAGCAGTACTTC
few TRBJ2-3 TRBV6-2/TRBV6-3 18 TRBD1 CASSKIRDRGRGTDTQYF TGTGCCAGCAGTAAGATCCGGGACAGGGGGCGCGGCACAGATACGCAGTATTTT
NA TRBJ2-3 TRBV20-1 17 TRBD2 CSASWAGDRTAADTQYF TGCAGTGCTAGTTGGGCGGGAGATAGAACGGCGGCAGATACGCAGTATTTT
few TRBJ2-2 TRBV5-1 13 NA CASSLGQTGELFF TGCGCCAGCAGCTTGGGACAGACCGGGGAGCTGTTTTTT
NA TRBJ2-7 TRBV2 17 TRBD2 CASSALTSELTLYEQYF TGTGCCAGCAGTGCCCTCACTAGCGAGCTTACCCTTTACGAGCAGTACTTC
NA TRBJ2-7 TRBV6-1 14 NA CASTFGSEGHEQYF TGTGCCAGCACCTTCGGGAGCGAAGGCCACGAGCAGTACTTC
many TRBJ2-2 TRBV29-1 14 NA CSVGIWGGTGELFF TGCAGCGTTGGGATCTGGGGTGGCACCGGGGAGCTGTTTTTT
NA TRBJ2-5 TRBV5-1 14 TRBD2 CASSLFERGETQYF TGCGCCAGCAGCTTGTTCGAGCGGGGAGAGACCCAGTACTTC
few TRBJ2-3 TRBV7-3 14 TRBD1 CASSYDRVANTQYF TGTGCCAGCAGCTACGACAGGGTAGCAAATACGCAGTATTTT
NA TRBJ1-2 TRBV30 13 NA CASSGPAGYGYTF TGTGCCTCTTCCGGTCCCGCGGGCTATGGCTACACCTTC
many TRBJ1-4 TRBV19 11 NA CATREGEKLFF TGTGCCACGAGGGAGGGTGAAAAACTGTTTTTT
few TRBJ2-1 TRBV11-2 17 NA CASSSARRTTYYNEQFF TGTGCCAGCAGCTCCGCGAGGCGGACTACCTACTACAATGAGCAGTTCTTC
NA TRBJ1-1 TRBV6-1 13 NA CASSQGSRTEAFF TGTGCCAGCAGCCAGGGGAGTCGCACTGAAGCTTTCTTT
many TRBJ2-7 TRBV5-1 14 NA CASSLDGGAYEQYF TGCGCCAGCAGCTTGGATGGGGGCGCGTACGAGCAGTACTTC
few TRBJ1-4 TRBV6-5 15 NA CASSYRRVGSEKLFF TGTGCCAGCAGTTACCGCAGGGTGGGGAGTGAAAAACTGTTTTTT
many TRBJ1-2 TRBV7-2 15 NA CASSLVGLGNWGYTF TGTGCCAGCAGCTTAGTGGGGCTGGGGAATTGGGGCTACACCTTC
NA TRBJ2-7 TRBV29-1 13 NA CSARDSGVGEQYF TGCAGCGCGAGGGACTCCGGGGTGGGTGAGCAGTACTTC
few TRBJ2-7 TRBV7-8 12 NA CASSLPGAEQYF TGTGCCAGCAGCCTACCTGGGGCCGAGCAGTACTTC
NA TRBJ2-7 TRBV28 15 NA CASSSLTGPTYEQYF TGTGCCAGCAGTTCACTAACAGGGCCCACCTACGAGCAGTACTTC
few TRBJ2-4 TRBV20-1 13 NA CSATDRSRNIQYF TGCAGTGCTACAGACAGAAGCAGAAACATTCAGTACTTC
NA TRBJ1-1 TRBV5-6 14 TRBD1 CASSPDRGNTEAFF TGTGCCAGCAGCCCCGACAGGGGGAACACTGAAGCTTTCTTT
NA TRBJ2-7 TRBV20-1 10 NA CSAKHYEQYF TGCAGTGCTAAACACTACGAGCAGTACTTC
few TRBJ1-2 TRBV28 12 TRBD1 CASKTGAYGYTF TGTGCCAGCAAGACAGGGGCCTATGGCTACACCTTC
NA TRBJ2-1 TRBV9 15 TRBD2 CASSVGDYAYNEQFF TGTGCCAGCAGCGTAGGGGACTACGCCTACAATGAGCAGTTCTTC
few TRBJ2-5 TRBV6-1 14 NA CASSELNRQETQYF TGTGCCAGCAGTGAACTGAACAGACAAGAGACCCAGTACTTC
many TRBJ2-2 TRBV7-2 16 NA CASSQPKGQNTGELFF TGTGCCAGCAGCCAACCAAAGGGCCAGAACACCGGGGAGCTGTTTTTT